A single sample gave rise to the 6 T cell receptor beta chains below, sequenced in a study of CXCR3-negative and CXCR3-positive naive CD8 T cells. Study conclusions and caveats: Researchers report that CXCR3-positive naive cells carry more hydrophobic TRB CDR3s than CXCR3-negative naive cells.

These receptors have no known antigen. The study made its TRB cDNA libraries by 5' RACE, adding UMI labels. TCRdb reprocessed the 5' RACE reads and keeps a single row for each CDR3 protein, giving no DNA. The repertoire shows over 95,000 distinct CDR3 sequences; the top ten hold less than 0.4%. What was sequenced was naive CXCR3+ CD8+ T cells from blood. Noted subset: CD45RO-CCR7+CD27+CD95- naive CD8+ T cells expressing CXCR3 (TNR3+). These receptors were obtained from a human donor in good health. Some clones in this sample may be carry-over from other donors' samples.

V is TRBV12-3 or TRBV12-4 and J is TRBJ1-1; TCRdb's D gene call, TRBD1, goes unchecked for lack of DNA. The CDR3 consists of 14 residues. CDR3 sequence reads: CASSLAGANTEAFF.

J is TRBJ1-6 and V is TRBV2; TCRdb designates TRBD1, a call that cannot be tested without DNA. The CDR3 runs 17 residues. The germline V gene encodes CDR1 SNHLY and CDR2 FYNNEI. The CDR3 is CASRKDRARSYNSPLHF.

The chain employs TRBV4-1 and TRBJ2-7; with no DNA, the TCRdb D assignment of TRBD2 cannot be verified. CDR1 MGHRA and CDR2 YSYEKL come from the germline V gene. This CDR3 is built from 20 residues. The CDR3 loop reads CASSQAGRLAGGPNPYEQYF.

The rearrangement uses TRBV29-1 and TRBJ2-1. Germline lookup yields CDR1 SQVTM and CDR2 ANQGSEA. This CDR3 is built from 11 residues. This chain's CDR3 is CSVDLGNEQFF.

This chain links TRBV29-1 with TRBJ2-7; TCRdb proposes TRBD1, but this gene call is untestable without DNA. The CDR3 is made up of 15 amino acids. The germline gives CDR1 SQVTM, CDR2 ANQGSEA. CDR3 sequence: CSVPMGTVEPYEQYF.

The chain joins TRBV6-4 to TRBJ2-3. The germline V gene has CDR1 MRHNA and CDR2 SNTAGT. The CDR3 extends over 13 amino acids. This CDR3 is CASRDPSTDTQYF.